This TCR beta chain was documented in a study of beta chain features in type 1 diabetes. Study-level information: No age, gender or cell yield differences were seen between patients and healthy donors.

In germline, CDR1 is SGHNT, CDR2 YYREEE (reference sequence). V lost 3 bases and J 9 bases, leaving 12 bases between the germline ends. This CDR3 has 12 residues. This clone was detected a few times. As yet, its antigen is unknown. What was sequenced were expressed TCRB transcripts, since all of the isolated RNA had been reverse transcribed. The average output of naive, central memory and regulatory T cell samples was 3 million to 4 million reads. Clones were sequenced by immunoSEQ multiplex PCR, and TCRdb holds only the in-frame ones, with some missing. Of hundreds of thousands of clones listed, 10% to 15% are singletons. Staining for CD45RO/CCR7/CD25/CD127/CD95/CD27 allowed sorting of CD4+ naive, central memory, regulatory and stem cell-like memory cells. Whole-study results and caveats: People with Type 1 diabetes carried modestly yet significantly shorter TCRB CDR3s in all four CD4+ subsets. A pattern of fewer insertions and more deletions at VDJ junctions was seen in type 1 diabetes patients.

V is TRBV5-4 and J is TRBJ1-2, with D possibly being TRBD1 (6 bases). The clonotype originates from a man younger than 30 with type 1 diabetes. What was sequenced was naive CD4+ T cells from blood. The CDR3 coding sequence is TGTGCCAGCAGCTCAGACAGGACCCGCTACACCTTC. Amino acids: CASSSDRTRYTF.